This T cell receptor (beta chain) was recovered during a study of response to subunit inactivated influenza vaccine. General study results and limits: Each seasonal influenza vaccination, the authors suggested, recruits few new T cells.

The CDR3 sequence is 14 residues long. Trimming left V 1 base short and J 7 bases short, with 13 bases between. Per germline, CDR1 MGHRA and CDR2 YSYEKL. This clonotype was counted between two and nine times. The antigen remains undetermined. TCRdb independently ran MiXCR on the RT-PCR reads; one entry per CDR3 protein. Of about 520,000 distinct CDR3 sequences in the sample, less than 7.5% were seen once. This specimen was PBMCs from blood, taken 23 to 25 months after vaccination. The V call is TRBV4-1, the J call TRBJ1-1; a possible D gene is TRBD1 (5 bases). The origin of this receptor is a man aged 45-69 years who received an inactivated influenza vaccine. CDR3 nucleotides: TGCGCCAGCAGCCAAGGGACATTTGGATTTGAAGCTTTCTTT. It is translated as CASSQGTFGFEAFF.